A selection of T cell receptor beta chains follows, all from one sample in a study of Graves' ophthalmopathy and Graves' hyperthyroidism. MiXCR, applied by TCRdb to the multiplex PCR reads, yields one record per CDR3 protein. The sample lists roughly 400,000 distinct CDR3 sequences, about a sixth occurring once. The sample consisted of peripheral blood. The origin of the receptors is an adult woman with stable Graves' hyperthyroidism. CDR3s include the opening cysteine and the closing phenylalanine or tryptophan. Fields, in order: D gene, clone size, J gene, V gene, CDR3 protein, CDR3 DNA. The D gene is left open where the match is weak. Only some rows state a clone size, as once, few, many or a class for expanded clones.

d_gene: TRBD2
abundance: many
j_gene: TRBJ2-2
v_gene: TRBV15
CDR3aa: CASRTSAMNTGELFF
CDR3nt: TGTGCCAGCAGGACTAGCGCCATGAACACCGGGGAGCTGTTTTTT

d_gene: TRBD1
abundance: many
j_gene: TRBJ1-1
v_gene: TRBV28
CDR3aa: CASSSSWTGKPNTEAFF
CDR3nt: TGTGCCAGCAGTTCTTCCTGGACAGGGAAGCCGAACACTGAAGCTTTCTTT

d_gene: -
abundance: few
j_gene: TRBJ2-2
v_gene: TRBV20-1
CDR3aa: CSARDRYTNTGELFF
CDR3nt: TGCAGTGCTAGAGATCGGTACACCAACACCGGGGAGCTGTTTTTT

d_gene: TRBD1
abundance: many
j_gene: TRBJ2-7
v_gene: TRBV20-1
CDR3aa: CSARGDRGFYEQYF
CDR3nt: TGCAGTGCTAGAGGGGACAGGGGATTTTACGAGCAGTACTTC

d_gene: TRBD2
abundance: many
j_gene: TRBJ2-5
v_gene: TRBV6-2/TRBV6-3
CDR3aa: CASRDLLAGEYQETQYF
CDR3nt: TGTGCCAGCAGAGACCTTTTAGCGGGAGAGTACCAAGAGACCCAGTACTTC

d_gene: TRBD1
abundance: few
j_gene: TRBJ1-5
v_gene: TRBV4-1
CDR3aa: CASSQGTGGRLNQPQHF
CDR3nt: TGCGCCAGCAGCCAAGGGACAGGGGGCCGTCTAAATCAGCCCCAGCATTTT

d_gene: -
abundance: many
j_gene: TRBJ2-5
v_gene: TRBV10-3
CDR3aa: CAISENRQETQYF
CDR3nt: TGTGCCATCAGTGAAAATCGTCAAGAGACCCAGTACTTC

d_gene: TRBD1
abundance: many
j_gene: TRBJ1-2
v_gene: TRBV7-2
CDR3aa: CASSSTLQGAKGYTF
CDR3nt: TGTGCCAGCAGTTCAACACTACAGGGGGCGAAAGGCTACACCTTC

d_gene: -
abundance: many
j_gene: TRBJ2-4
v_gene: TRBV28
CDR3aa: CASSFSRGGYDKNIKYF
CDR3nt: TGTGCCAGCAGTTTTTCCAGGGGGGGCTATGACAAAAACATTAAGTACTTC

d_gene: TRBD2
abundance: many
j_gene: TRBJ2-7
v_gene: TRBV5-1
CDR3aa: CASSSAAASGSYEQYF
CDR3nt: TGCGCCAGCAGCTCTGCCGCCGCTAGCGGGTCCTACGAGCAGTACTTC

d_gene: -
abundance: -
j_gene: TRBJ2-2
v_gene: TRBV6-1
CDR3aa: CASTPTSANTGELFF
CDR3nt: TGTGCCAGCACCCCCACTTCTGCGAACACCGGGGAGCTGTTTTTT